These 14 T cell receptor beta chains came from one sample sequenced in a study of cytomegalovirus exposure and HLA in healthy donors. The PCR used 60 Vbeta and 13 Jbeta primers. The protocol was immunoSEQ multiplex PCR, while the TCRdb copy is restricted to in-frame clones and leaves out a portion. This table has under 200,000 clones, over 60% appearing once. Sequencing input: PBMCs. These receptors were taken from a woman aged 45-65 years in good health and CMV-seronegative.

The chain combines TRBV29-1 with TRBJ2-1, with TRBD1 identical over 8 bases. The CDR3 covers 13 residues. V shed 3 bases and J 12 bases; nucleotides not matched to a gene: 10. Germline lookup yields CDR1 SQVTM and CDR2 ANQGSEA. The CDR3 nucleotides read TGCAGCGTTGACGGCCAGGGGGCGGTCGGGCAGTTCTTC. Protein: CSVDGQGAVGQFF.

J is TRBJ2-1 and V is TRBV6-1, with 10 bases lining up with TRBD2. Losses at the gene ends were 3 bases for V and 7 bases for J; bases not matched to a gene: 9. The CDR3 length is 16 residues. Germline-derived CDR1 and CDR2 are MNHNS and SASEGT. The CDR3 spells CASSDGPAGGRNEQFF. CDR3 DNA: TGTGCCAGCAGTGACGGCCCAGCGGGGGGGCGTAATGAGCAGTTCTTC.

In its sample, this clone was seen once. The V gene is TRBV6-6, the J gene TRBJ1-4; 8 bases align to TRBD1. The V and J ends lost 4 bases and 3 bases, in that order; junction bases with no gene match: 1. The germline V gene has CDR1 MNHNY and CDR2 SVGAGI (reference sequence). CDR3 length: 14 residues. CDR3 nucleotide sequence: TGTGCCAGCAGTTGGACAGGGCCTAATGAAAAACTGTTTTTT. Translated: CASSWTGPNEKLFF.

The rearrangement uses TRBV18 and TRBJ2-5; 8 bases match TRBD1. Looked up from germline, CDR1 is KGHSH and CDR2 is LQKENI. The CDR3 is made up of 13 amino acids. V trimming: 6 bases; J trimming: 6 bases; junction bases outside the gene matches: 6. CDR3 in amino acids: CASSPGQGKTQYF. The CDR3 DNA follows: TGTGCCAGCTCCCCCGGACAGGGAAAGACCCAGTACTTC.

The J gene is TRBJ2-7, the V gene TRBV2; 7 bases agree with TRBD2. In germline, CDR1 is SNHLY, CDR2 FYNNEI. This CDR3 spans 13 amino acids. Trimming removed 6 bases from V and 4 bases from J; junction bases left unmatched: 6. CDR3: CASRAGLDYEQYF. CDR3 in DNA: TGTGCCAGCAGAGCGGGACTTGATTACGAGCAGTACTTC. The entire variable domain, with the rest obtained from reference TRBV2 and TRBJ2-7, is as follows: EPEVTQTPSHQVTQMGQEVILRCVPISNHLYFYWYRQILGQKVEFLVSFYNNEISEKSEIFDDQFSVERPDGSNFTLKIRSTKLEDSAMYFCASRAGLDYEQYFGPGTRLTVT.

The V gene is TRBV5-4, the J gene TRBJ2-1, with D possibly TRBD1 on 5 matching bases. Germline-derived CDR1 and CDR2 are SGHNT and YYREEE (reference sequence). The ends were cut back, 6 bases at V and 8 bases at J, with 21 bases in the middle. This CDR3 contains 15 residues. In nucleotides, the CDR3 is TGTGCCAGCACAAGGGGTCAAGGGTTCCCTCATGAGCAGTTCTTC. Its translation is CASTRGQGFPHEQFF.

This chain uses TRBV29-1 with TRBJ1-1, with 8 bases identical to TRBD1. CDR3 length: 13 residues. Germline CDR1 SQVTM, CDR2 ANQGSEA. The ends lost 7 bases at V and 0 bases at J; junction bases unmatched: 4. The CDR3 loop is CSDQGAMNTEAFF. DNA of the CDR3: TGCAGCGACCAGGGGGCGATGAACACTGAAGCTTTCTTT.

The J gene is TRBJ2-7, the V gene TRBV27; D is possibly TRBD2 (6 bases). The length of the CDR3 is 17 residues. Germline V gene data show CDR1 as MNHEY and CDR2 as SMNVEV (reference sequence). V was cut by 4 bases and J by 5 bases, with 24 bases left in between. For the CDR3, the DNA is TGTGCCAGCAGTTCCCGCGGGGAGAGTGCCCGACGGGACGAGCAGTACTTC. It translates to CASSSRGESARRDEQYF.

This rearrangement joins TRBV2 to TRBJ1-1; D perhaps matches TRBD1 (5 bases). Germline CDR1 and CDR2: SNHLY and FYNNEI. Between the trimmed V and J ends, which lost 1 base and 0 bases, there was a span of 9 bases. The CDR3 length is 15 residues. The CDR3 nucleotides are TGTGCCAGCAGTGAAGGGGGGGTAATGAACACTGAAGCTTTCTTT. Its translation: CASSEGGVMNTEAFF.

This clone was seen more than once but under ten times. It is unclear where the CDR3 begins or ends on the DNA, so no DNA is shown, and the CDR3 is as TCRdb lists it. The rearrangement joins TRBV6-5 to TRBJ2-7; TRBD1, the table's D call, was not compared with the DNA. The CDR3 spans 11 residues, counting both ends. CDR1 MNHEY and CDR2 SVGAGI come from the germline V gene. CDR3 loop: CATKVGRGSYF.

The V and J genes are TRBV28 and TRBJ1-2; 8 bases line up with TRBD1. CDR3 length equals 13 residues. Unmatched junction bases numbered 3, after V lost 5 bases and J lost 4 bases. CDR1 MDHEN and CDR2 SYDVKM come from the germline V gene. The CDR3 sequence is CASSIGQGYGYTF. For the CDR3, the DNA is TGTGCCAGCAGTATCGGACAGGGCTATGGCTACACCTTC.

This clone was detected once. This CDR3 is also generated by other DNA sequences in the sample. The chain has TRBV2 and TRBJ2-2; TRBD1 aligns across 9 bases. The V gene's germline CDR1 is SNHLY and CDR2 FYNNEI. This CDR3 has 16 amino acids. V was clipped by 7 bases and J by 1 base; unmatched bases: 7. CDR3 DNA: TGTGCCAGCACTAAACAGGGGGCGGTGAACACCGGGGAGCTGTTTTTT. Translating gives CASTKQGAVNTGELFF.

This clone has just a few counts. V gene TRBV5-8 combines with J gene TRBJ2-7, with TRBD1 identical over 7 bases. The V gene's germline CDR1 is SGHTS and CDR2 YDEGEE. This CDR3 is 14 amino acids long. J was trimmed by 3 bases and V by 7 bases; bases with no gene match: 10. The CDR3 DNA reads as TGTGCCAGCCGAACCGGGACAGCCCTCTACGAGCAGTACTTC. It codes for CASRTGTALYEQYF.

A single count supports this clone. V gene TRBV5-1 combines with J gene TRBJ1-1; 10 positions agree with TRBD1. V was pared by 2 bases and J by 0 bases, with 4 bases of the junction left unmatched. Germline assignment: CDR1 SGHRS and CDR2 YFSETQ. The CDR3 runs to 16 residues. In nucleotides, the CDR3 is TGCGCCAGCAGCTTAGGACAGGGGGGAATGAACACTGAAGCTTTCTTT. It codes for CASSLGQGGMNTEAFF.